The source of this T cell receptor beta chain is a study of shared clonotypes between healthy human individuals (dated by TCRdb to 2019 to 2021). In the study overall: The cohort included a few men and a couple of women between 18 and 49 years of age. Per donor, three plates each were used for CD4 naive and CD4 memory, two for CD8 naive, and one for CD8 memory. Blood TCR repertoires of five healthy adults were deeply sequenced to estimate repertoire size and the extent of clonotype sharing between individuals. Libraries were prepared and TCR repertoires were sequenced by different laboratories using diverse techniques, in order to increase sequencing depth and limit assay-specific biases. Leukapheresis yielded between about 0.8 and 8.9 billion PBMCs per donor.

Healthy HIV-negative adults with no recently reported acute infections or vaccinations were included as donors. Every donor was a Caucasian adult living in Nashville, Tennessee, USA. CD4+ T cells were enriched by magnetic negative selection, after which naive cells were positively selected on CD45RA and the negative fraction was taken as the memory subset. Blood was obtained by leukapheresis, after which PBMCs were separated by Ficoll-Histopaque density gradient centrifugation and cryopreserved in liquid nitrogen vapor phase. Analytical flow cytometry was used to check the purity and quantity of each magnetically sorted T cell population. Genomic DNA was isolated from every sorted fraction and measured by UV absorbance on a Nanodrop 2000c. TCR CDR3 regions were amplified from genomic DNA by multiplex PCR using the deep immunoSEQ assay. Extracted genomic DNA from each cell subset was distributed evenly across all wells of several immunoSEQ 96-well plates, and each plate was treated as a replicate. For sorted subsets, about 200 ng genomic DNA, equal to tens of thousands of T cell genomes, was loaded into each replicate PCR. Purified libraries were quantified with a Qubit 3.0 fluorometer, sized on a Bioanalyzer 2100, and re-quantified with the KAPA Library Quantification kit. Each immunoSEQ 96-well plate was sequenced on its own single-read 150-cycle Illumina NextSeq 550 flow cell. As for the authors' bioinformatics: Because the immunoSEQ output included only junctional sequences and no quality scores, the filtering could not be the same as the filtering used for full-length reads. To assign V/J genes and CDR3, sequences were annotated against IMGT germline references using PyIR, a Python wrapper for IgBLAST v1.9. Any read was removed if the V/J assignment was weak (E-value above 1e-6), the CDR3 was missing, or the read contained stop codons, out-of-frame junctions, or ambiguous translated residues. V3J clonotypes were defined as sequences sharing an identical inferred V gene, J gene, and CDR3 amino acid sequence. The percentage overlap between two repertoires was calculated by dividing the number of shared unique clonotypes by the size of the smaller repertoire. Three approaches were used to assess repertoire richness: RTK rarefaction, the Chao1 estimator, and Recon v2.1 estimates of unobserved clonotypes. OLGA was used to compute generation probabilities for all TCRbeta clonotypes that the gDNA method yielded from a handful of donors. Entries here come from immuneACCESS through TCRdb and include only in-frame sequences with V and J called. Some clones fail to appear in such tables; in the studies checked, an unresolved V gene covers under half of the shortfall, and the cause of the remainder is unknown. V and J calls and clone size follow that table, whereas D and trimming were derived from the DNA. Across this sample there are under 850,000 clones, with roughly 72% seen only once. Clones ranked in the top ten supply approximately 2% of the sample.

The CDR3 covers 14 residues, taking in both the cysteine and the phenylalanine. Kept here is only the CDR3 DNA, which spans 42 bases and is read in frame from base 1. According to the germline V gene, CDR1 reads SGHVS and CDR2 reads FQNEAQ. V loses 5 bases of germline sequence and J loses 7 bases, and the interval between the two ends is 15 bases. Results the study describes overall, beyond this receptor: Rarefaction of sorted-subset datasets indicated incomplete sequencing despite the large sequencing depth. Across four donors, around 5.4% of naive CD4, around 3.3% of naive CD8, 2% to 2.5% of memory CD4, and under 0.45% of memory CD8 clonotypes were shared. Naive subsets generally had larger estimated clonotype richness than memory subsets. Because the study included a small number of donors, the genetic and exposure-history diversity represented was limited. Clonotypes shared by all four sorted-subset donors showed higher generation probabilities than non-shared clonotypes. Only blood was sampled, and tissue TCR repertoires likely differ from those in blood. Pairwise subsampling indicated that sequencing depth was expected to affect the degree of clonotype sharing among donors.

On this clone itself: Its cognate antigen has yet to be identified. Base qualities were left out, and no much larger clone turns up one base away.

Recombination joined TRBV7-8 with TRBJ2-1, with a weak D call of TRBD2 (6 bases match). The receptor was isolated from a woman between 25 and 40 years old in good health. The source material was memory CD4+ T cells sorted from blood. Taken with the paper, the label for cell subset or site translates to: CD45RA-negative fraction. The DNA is TGTGCCAGCAGCGGGAACCTTGGGGGGAATGAGCAGTTCTTC. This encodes CASSGNLGGNEQFF.